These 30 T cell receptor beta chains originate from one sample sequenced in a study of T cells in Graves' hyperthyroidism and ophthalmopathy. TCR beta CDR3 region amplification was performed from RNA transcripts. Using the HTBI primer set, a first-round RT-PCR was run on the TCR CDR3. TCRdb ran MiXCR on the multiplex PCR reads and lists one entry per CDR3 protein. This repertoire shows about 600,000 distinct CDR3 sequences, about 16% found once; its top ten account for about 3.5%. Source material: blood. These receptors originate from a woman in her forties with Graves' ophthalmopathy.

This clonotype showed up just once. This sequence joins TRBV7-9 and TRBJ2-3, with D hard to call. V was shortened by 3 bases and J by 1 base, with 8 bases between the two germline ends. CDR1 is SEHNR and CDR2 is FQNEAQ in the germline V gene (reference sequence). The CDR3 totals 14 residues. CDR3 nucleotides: TGTGCCAGCAGCTTTGACCCACGCACAGATACGCAGTATTTT. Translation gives CASSFDPRTDTQYF.

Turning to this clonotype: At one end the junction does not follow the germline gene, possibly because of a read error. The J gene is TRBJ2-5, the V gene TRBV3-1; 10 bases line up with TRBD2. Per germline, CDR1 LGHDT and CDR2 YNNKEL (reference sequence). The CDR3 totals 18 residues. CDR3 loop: CAGSQEGLAGAFAETQYF. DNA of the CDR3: TGTGCCGGCAGCCAAGAGGGGCTAGCGGGGGCGTTCGCGGAGACCCAGTACTTC.

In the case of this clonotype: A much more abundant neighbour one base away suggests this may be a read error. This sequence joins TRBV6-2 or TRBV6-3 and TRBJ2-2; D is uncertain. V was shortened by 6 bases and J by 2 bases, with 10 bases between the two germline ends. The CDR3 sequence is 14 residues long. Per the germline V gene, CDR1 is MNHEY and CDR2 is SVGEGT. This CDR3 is CASREPVNTGELFF. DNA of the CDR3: TGTGCCAGCAGGGAGCCGGTAAACACCGGGGAGCTGTTTTTT.

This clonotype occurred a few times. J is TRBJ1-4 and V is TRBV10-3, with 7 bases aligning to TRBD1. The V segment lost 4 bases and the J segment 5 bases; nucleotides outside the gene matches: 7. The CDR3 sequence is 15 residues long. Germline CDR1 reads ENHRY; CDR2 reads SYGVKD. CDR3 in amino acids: CAISGGGRGNEKLFF. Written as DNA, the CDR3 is TGTGCCATCAGTGGTGGAGGCAGGGGGAATGAAAAACTGTTTTTT.

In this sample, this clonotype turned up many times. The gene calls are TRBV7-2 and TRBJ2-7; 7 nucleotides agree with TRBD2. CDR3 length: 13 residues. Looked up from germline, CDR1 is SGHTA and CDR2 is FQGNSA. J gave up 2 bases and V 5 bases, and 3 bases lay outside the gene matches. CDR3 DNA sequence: TGTGCCAGCAGCCCCCGGGGGGCCTACGAGCAGTACTTC. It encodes CASSPRGAYEQYF. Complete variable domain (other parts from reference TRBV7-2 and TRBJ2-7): GAGVSQSPSNKVTEKGKDVELRCDPISGHTALYWYRQSLGQGLEFLIYFQGNSAPDKSGLPSDRFSAERTGGSVSTLTIQRTQQEDSAVYLCASSPRGAYEQYFGPGTRLTVT.

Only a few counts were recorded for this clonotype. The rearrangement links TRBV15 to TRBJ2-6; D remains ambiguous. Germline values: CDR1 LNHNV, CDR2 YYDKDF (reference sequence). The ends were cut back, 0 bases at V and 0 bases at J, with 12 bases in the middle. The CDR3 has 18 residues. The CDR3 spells CATSRDDGYVSGANVLTF. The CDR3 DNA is TGTGCCACCAGCAGAGACGATGGGTACGTCTCTGGGGCCAACGTCCTGACTTTC.

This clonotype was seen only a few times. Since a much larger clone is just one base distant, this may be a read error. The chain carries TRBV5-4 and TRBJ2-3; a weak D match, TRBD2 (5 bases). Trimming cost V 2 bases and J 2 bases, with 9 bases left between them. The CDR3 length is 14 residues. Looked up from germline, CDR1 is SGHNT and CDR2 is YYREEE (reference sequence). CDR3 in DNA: TGTGCCAGCAGCTTAGAGCGGTTCACAGATACGCAGTATTTT. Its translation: CASSLERFTDTQYF.

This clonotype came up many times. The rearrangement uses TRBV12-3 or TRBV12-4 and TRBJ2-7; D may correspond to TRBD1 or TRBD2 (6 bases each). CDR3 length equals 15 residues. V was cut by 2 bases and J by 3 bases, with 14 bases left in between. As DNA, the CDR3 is TGTGCCAGCAGTTTAAAGGGGGGTATTGACTACGAGCAGTACTTC. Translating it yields CASSLKGGIDYEQYF.

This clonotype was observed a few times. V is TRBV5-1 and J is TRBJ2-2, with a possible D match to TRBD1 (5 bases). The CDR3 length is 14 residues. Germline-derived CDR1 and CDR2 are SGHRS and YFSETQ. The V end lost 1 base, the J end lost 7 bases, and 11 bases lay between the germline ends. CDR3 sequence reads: CASSLYQGSGELFF. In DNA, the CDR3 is TGCGCCAGCAGCTTGTACCAGGGCAGCGGGGAGCTGTTTTTT.

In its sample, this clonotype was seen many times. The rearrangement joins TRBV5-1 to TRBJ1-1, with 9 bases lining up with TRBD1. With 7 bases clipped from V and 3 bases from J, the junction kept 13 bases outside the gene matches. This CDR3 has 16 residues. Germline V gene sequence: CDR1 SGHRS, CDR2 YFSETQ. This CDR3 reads CASARTAGTGYTEAFF. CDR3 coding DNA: TGCGCCAGCGCCCGAACGGCCGGGACAGGGTACACTGAAGCTTTCTTT.

The CDR3 region is CASSLQAATNEKLFF. The CDR3 coding sequence is TGTGCCAGCAGTTTGCAGGCTGCAACTAATGAAAAACTGTTTTTT. The chain employs TRBV28 and TRBJ1-4; no definite D call. CDR1 is MDHEN, CDR2 SYDVKM, per germline. CDR3 length equals 15 residues. V was shortened by 3 bases and J by 0 bases, with 8 bases between the two germline ends.

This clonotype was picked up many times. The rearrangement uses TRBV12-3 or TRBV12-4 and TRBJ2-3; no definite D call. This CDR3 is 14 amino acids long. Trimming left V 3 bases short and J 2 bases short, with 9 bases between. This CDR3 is CASSFGEYTDTQYF. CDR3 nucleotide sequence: TGTGCCAGCAGTTTTGGAGAGTACACAGATACGCAGTATTTT.

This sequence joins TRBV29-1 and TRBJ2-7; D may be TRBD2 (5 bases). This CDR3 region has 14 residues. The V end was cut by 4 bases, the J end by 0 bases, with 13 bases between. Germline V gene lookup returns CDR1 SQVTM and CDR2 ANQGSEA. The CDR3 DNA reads TGCAGCGTTGCGACTAACAGTGACTCCTACGAGCAGTACTTC. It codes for CSVATNSDSYEQYF.

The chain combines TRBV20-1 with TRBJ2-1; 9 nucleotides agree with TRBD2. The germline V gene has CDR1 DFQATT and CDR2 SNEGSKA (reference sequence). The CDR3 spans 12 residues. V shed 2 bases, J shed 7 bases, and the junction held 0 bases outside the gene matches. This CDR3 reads CSARLAGNEQFF. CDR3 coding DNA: TGCAGTGCTAGACTAGCGGGAAATGAGCAGTTCTTC.

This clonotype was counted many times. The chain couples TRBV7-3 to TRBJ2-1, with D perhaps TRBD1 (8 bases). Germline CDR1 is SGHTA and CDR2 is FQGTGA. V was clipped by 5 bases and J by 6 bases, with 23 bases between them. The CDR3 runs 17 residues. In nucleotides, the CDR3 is TGTGCCAGCAGCCTGACAGGGGAGGGTTATAATGTCAATGAGCAGTTCTTC. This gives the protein CASSLTGEGYNVNEQFF. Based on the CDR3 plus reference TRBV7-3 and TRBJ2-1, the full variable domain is GAGVSQTPSNKVTEKGKYVELRCDPISGHTALYWYRQSLGQGPEFLIYFQGTGAADDSGLPNDRFFAVRPEGSVSTLKIQRTERGDSAVYLCASSLTGEGYNVNEQFFGPGTRLTVL.

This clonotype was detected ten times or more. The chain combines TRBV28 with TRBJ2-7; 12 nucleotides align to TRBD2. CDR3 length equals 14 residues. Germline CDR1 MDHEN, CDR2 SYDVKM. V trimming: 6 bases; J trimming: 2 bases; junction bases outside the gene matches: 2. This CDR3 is CASRRLAGAYEQYF. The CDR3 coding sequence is TGTGCCAGCAGACGACTAGCGGGAGCCTACGAGCAGTACTTC. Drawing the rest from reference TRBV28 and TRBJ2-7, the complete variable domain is DVKVTQSSRYLVKRTGEKVFLECVQDMDHENMFWYRQDPGLGLRLIYFSYDVKMKEKGDIPEGYSVSREKKERFSLILESASTNQTSMYLCASRRLAGAYEQYFGPGTRLTVT.

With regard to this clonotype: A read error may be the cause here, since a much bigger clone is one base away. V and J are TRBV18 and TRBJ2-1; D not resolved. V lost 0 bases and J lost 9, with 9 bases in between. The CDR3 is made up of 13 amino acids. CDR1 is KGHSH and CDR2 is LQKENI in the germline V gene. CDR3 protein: CASSPPAGVEQFF. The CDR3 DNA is TGTGCCAGCTCACCACCCGCAGGCGTTGAGCAGTTCTTC.

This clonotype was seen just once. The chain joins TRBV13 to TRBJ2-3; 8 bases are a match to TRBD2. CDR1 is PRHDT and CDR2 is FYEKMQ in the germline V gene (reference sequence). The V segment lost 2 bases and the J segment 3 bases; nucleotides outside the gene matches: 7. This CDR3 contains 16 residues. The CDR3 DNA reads TGTGCCAGCAGCTTATGGGGGACTAGTAAGACAGATACGCAGTATTTT. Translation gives CASSLWGTSKTDTQYF.

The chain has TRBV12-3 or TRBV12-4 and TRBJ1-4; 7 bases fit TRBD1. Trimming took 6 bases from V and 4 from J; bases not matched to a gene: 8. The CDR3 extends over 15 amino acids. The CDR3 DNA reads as TGTGCCAGCAGCCAAATACAGGGGAATAATGAAAAACTGTTTTTT. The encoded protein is CASSQIQGNNEKLFF.

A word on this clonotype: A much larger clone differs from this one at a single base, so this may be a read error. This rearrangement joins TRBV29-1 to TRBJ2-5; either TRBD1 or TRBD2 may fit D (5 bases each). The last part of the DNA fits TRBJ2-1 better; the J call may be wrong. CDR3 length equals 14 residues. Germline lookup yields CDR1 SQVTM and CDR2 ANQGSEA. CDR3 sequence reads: CSVLGDGHQETQFF. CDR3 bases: TGCAGCGTGCTGGGGGACGGACATCAAGAGACCCAGTTCTTC.

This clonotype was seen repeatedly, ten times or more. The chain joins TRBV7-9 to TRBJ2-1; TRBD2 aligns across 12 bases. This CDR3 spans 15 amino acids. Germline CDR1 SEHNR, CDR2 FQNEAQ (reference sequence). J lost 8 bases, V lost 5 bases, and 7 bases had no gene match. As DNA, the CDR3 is TGTGCCAGCAGCGAAGTGGCTAGCGGGAGGGATGAGCAGTTCTTC. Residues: CASSEVASGRDEQFF.

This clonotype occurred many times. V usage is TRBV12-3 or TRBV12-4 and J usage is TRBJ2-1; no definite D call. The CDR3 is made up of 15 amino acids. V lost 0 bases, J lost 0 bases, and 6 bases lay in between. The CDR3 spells CASSLAQSSYNEQFF. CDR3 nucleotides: TGTGCCAGCAGTTTAGCACAGAGCTCCTACAATGAGCAGTTCTTC.

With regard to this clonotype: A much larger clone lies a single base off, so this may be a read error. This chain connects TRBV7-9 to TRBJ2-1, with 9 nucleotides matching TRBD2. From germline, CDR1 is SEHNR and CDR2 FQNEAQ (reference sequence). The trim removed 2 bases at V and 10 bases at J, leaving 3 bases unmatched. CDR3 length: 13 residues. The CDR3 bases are TGTGCCAGCAGCTTACTAGCGGGAATAGAGCAGTTCTTC. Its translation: CASSLLAGIEQFF.

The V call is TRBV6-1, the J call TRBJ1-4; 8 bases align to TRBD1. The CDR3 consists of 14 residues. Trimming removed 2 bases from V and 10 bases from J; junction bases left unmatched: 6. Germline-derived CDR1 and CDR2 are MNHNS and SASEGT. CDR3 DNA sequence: TGTGCCAGCAGTGAAAACAGGGGGAAGGGAAAACTGTTTTTT. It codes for CASSENRGKGKLFF.

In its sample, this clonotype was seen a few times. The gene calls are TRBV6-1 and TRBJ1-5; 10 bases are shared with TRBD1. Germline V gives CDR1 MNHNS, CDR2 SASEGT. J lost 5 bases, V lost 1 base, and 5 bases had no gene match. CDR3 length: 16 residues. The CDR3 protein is CASSEGGQGRYQPQHF. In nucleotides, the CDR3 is TGTGCCAGCAGTGAAGGGGGACAGGGGAGGTATCAGCCCCAGCATTTT.

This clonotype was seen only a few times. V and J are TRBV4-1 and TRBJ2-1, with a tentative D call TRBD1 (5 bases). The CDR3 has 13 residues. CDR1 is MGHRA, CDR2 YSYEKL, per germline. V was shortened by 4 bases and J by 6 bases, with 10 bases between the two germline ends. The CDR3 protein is CASSLGQSNEQFF. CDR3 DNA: TGCGCCAGCAGCCTCGGACAATCCAATGAGCAGTTCTTC.

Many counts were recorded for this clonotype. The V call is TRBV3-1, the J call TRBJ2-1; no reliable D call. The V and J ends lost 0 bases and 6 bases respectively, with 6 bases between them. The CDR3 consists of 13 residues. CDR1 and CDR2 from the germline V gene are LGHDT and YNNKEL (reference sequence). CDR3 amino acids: CASSQEWRNEQFF. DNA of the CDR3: TGTGCCAGCAGCCAAGAATGGCGCAATGAGCAGTTCTTC.

In DNA, the CDR3 is TGCAGCGCCTTGGGACAGAGACGAGAAGCTTTCTTT. This gives the protein CSALGQRREAFF. This rearrangement joins TRBV29-1 to TRBJ1-1, with 7 bases fitting TRBD1. CDR1 SQVTM and CDR2 ANQGSEA come from the germline V gene. The V gene end was trimmed by 7 bases and the J gene end by 8 bases; junction bases not matched to a gene: 10. The CDR3 length is 12 residues.

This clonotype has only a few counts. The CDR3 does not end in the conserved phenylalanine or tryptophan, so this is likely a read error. CDR3 sequence: CASSLIGQGLTYEQYL. The CDR3, as DNA: TGTGCCAGCAGTTTAATCGGACAGGGGCTTACCTACGAGCAGTACCTC. This chain joins TRBV28 and TRBJ2-7; 9 bases align to TRBD1. The CDR3 covers 16 residues. Germline trimming cut 2 bases from V and 2 bases from J; bases unmatched to any gene: 7. From germline, CDR1 is MDHEN and CDR2 SYDVKM.

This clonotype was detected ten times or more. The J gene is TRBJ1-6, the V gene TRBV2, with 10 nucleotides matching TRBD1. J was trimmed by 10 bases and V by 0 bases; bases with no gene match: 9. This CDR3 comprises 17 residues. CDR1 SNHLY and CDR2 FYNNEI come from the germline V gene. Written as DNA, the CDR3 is TGTGCCAGCAGTGAAGCGCTTCTGAGGACAGGGGGATCACCCCTCCACTTT. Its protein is CASSEALLRTGGSPLHF.